This TCR beta chain was captured in a study of neurological immune-mediated disorders. Findings and limits, study-wide: Levels of TCR clonal expansion peaked in HTLV-1-associated myelopathy and reached their lowest in multiple sclerosis, under those of healthy controls.

TCRdb reprocessed the 5' RACE reads with MiXCR, giving one entry per CDR3 protein. The sample has under 90,000 distinct CDR3 sequences, approximately 10% seen once. The unsorted libraries originated from 2 million PBMCs kept at -80 C. The table lists this clonotype with many counts. Its antigen is as yet unknown. What was sequenced was PBMCs. The sequence came from a man between 50 and 59 years old in good health.

For the CDR3, the DNA is TGTGCCAGCAGCTCAGGGGACGAGCAGTACTTC. This translates into CASSSGDEQYF. This chain connects TRBV7-9 to TRBJ2-7; weak D call: TRBD1 (6 bases). CDR1 and CDR2 from the germline V gene are SEHNR and FQNEAQ (reference sequence). The CDR3 runs 11 residues. V shed 4 bases and J shed 5 bases, with 6 bases lying between them. Full variable domain (outside the CDR3, taken from reference TRBV7-9 and TRBJ2-7): DTGVSQNPRHKITKRGQNVTFRCDPISEHNRLYWYRQTLGQGPEFLTYFQNEAQLEKSRLLSDRFSAERPKGSFSTLEIQRTEQGDSAMYLCASSSGDEQYFGPGTRLTVT.